This T cell receptor beta chain originates from a study of T cells in Graves' hyperthyroidism and ophthalmopathy. This clonotype was counted only a few times. It was RNA transcripts that yielded the amplified TCR beta CDR3 regions. Using the HTBI primer set, a first-round RT-PCR was run on the TCR CDR3. Via MiXCR, TCRdb re-called the multiplex PCR reads, giving one row per CDR3 protein. This table has 550,000 to 600,000 distinct CDR3 sequences, roughly 50% appearing once. The receptor was isolated from an adult woman with Graves' disease, either hyperthyroidism or ophthalmopathy (not recorded which). What was sequenced was peripheral blood or thyroid tissue (not recorded which).

CDR3 sequence: CASSGGQEKLFF. The DNA of the CDR3 is TGTGCCAGCAGTGGGGGACAGGAAAAACTGTTTTTT. The V and J genes are TRBV2 and TRBJ1-4; 7 nucleotides align to TRBD1. Germline CDR1 and CDR2: SNHLY and FYNNEI. The CDR3 extends over 12 amino acids. V dropped 4 bases and J dropped 8; count of bases not matched to a gene: 1.